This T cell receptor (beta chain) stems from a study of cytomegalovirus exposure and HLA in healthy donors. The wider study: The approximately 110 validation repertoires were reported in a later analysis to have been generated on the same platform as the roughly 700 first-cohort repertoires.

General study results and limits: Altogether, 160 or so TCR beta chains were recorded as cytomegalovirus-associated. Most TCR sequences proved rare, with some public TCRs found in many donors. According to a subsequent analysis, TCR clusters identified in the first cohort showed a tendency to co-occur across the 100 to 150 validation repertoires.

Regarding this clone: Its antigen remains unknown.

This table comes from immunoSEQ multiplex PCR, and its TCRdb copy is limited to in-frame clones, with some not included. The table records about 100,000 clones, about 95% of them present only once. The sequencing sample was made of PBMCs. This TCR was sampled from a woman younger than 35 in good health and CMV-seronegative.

The CDR3 protein is CSVRDRISYGYTF. CDR3 nucleotides: TGCAGCGTCCGGGACAGGATCTCGTATGGCTACACCTTC. The V gene is TRBV29-1, the J gene TRBJ1-2; 8 bases are shared with TRBD1. J was trimmed by 5 bases and V by 6 bases; bases with no gene match: 8. The CDR3 covers 13 residues. Germline V gene data show CDR1 as SQVTM and CDR2 as ANQGSEA.